The clone carrying this T cell receptor (beta chain) was counted a single time. Its specificity is not known. The data belong to a study of T and B cells in COVID-19 patients. About the research overall: COVID-19 patients gave peripheral blood either during active infection or after recovery. Most recovered patients had mild to moderate COVID-19 treated as outpatients.

TRB was amplified from around 250-500 ng of blood genomic DNA. The CDR3 extends over 15 amino acids. Germline CDR1 DFQATT, CDR2 SNEGSKA (reference sequence). V dropped 0 bases and J dropped 1; count of bases not matched to a gene: 5. Points from the study as a whole: Active COVID-19 showed highly clonal TRB repertoires; recovery showed diversity and richness above healthy donors.

BIOMED2 TRB-A/B primer pools were used in multiplex TRB PCR. TCRdb re-derived calls from the multiplex PCR reads in MiXCR, one entry per CDR3 protein. Among approximately 26,000 distinct CDR3 sequences listed, approximately 32% were seen once. The chain combines TRBV20-1 with TRBJ1-1, with 7 nucleotides matching TRBD1. Sequencing input: blood. The receptor was isolated from a human donor who had recovered from COVID-19. This CDR3 is CSAREGGIRNTEAFF. CDR3 sequence (DNA): TGCAGTGCTAGAGAAGGGGGCATCCGGAACACTGAAGCTTTCTTT.